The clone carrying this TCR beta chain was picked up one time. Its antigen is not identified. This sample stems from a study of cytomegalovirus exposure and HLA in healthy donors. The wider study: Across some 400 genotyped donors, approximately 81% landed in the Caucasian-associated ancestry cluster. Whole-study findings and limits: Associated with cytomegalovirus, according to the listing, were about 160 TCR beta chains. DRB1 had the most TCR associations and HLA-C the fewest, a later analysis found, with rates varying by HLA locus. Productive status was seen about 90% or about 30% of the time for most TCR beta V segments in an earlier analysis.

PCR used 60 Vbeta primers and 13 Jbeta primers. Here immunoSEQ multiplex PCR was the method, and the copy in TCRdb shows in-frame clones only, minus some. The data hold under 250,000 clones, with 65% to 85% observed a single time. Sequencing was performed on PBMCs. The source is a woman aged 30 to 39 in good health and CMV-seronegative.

CDR3 bases: TGTGCCATCAGTGAGTCGATTGCGGGACAGGGTTCAGATACGCAGTATTTT. The encoded protein is CAISESIAGQGSDTQYF. The chain recombines TRBV10-3 with TRBJ2-3; 9 nucleotides align to TRBD1. J was trimmed by 4 bases and V by 0 bases; bases with no gene match: 8. This CDR3 is built from 17 residues. CDR1 is ENHRY, CDR2 SYGVKD, per germline.